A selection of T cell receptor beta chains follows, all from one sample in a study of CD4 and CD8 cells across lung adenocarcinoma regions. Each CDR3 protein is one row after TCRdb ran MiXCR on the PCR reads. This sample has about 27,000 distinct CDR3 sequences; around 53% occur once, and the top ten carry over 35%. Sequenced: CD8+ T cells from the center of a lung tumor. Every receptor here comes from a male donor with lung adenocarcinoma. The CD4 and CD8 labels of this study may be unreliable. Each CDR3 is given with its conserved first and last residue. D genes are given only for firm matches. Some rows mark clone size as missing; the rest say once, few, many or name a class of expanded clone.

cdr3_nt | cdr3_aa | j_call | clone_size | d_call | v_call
TGTGCCACCGGGCGGGAGAGAACAGATACGCAGTATTTT | CATGRERTDTQYF | TRBJ2-3 | many | TRBD2 | TRBV24-1
TGTGCGGGCAGTGAGCAGCCAAGCCCAGAGACGCAGTATTTT | CAGSEQPSPETQYF | TRBJ2-3 | NA | NA | TRBV6-1
TGTGCCAGCAGCTTACAGGGCGGCGGAGGAGAGACCCAGTACTTC | CASSLQGGGGETQYF | TRBJ2-5 | NA | NA | TRBV7-2
TGTGCCAGCAGTCCGCGGACAGGGAGGACAGATACGCAGTATTTT | CASSPRTGRTDTQYF | TRBJ2-3 | NA | TRBD1 | TRBV6-1
TGTGCCAGCAGTAGTGGTAGACTGCAAGAGACCCAGTACTTC | CASSSGRLQETQYF | TRBJ2-5 | NA | NA | TRBV27
TGTGCCAGGGGGCAAGGGGGCCGTGACCAAGAGATCCAGTACTTC | CARGQGGRDQEIQYF | TRBJ2-4 | NA | TRBD1 | TRBV6-1
TGCGCCAGCAGCCACACCAGCGAGCAGTTCTTC | CASSHTSEQFF | TRBJ2-1 | many | NA | TRBV10-2
TGTGCCAGCAGCCAAACGTTTCGCGGAAGCCGGAACTTC | CASSQTFRGSRNF | TRBJ2-5 | NA | NA | TRBV3-1
TGTGCCAGCAGTGACGCCGGGACATGGGCTAAAAACATGCAGTACTTC | CASSDAGTWAKNMQYF | TRBJ2-4 | NA | NA | TRBV6-1
TGCGCCAGCAGCCTAAGACCCGAGATAAACACCGGGGAGCTGTTTTTT | CASSLRPEINTGELFF | TRBJ2-2 | many | NA | TRBV4-1
TGTGCCAGCAGTTTCGCCAGCGGGAGATCGGCAGATACGCAGTATTTT | CASSFASGRSADTQYF | TRBJ2-3 | many | TRBD2 | TRBV12-3/TRBV12-4
TGTGCCAGCATCAAGGGGCTGTGGACCACAAATATTCAGTACTTC | CASIKGLWTTNIQYF | TRBJ2-4 | once | NA | TRBV6-1
TGTGCCAGCAGTTACTCGGAGGGGGCTGGGGAGCAGTTCTTC | CASSYSEGAGEQFF | TRBJ2-1 | NA | NA | TRBV6-5
TGTGCCAGCAGTTTATTGGGTACTAGCACAGATACGCAGTATTTT | CASSLLGTSTDTQYF | TRBJ2-3 | NA | NA | TRBV12-3/TRBV12-4
TGCGCCAGCAGACGGACTAGCGCCCAAGAGACCCAGTACTTC | CASRRTSAQETQYF | TRBJ2-5 | many | TRBD2 | TRBV4-1